These T cell receptor beta chains were read from a single sample in a study of blood T cells in healthy people across ages. TCRdb recomputed calls from the 5' RACE reads with MiXCR, one row per CDR3 protein. The profile covers about 580,000 distinct CDR3 sequences, with 40% to 50% appearing a single time and about 26% taken by the ten largest. Source material: blood. The origin of the receptors is an elderly man in good health. CDR3s include the opening cysteine and the closing phenylalanine or tryptophan. The D gene is left open where the match is weak. The size field is filled for only some rows; it gives once, few, many or a size class.

j_call,v_call,clone_size,d_call,cdr3_aa,cdr3_nt
TRBJ2-5,TRBV20-1,few,.,CSASFQRQETQYF,TGCAGTGCTAGCTTCCAGCGGCAAGAGACCCAGTACTTC
TRBJ2-2,TRBV10-3,.,.,CAISPREDTGELFF,TGTGCCATCAGTCCCAGGGAGGACACCGGGGAGCTGTTTTTT
TRBJ2-6,TRBV21-1,.,.,CASTEGWTSEPSGANVLTF,TGTGCCAGCACCGAAGGATGGACATCGGAACCGTCTGGGGCCAACGTCCTGACTTTC
TRBJ1-1,TRBV12-3/TRBV12-4,.,.,CASSRKWGPAGQRDTEAFF,TGTGCCAGCAGTCGAAAATGGGGCCCGGCGGGGCAAAGAGACACTGAAGCTTTCTTT
TRBJ2-3,TRBV7-2,few,.,CASSSLGPGLDTQYF,TGTGCCAGCAGCTCCCTCGGACCCGGTCTCGATACGCAGTATTTT
TRBJ2-1,TRBV2,.,.,CASSLTLGNEQFF,TGTGCCAGCTCTCTAACCTTAGGGAATGAGCAGTTCTTC
TRBJ2-6,TRBV3-1,few,.,CASSQAVYRTGGANVLTF,TGTGCCAGCAGCCAAGCCGTTTACCGAACGGGGGGGGCCAACGTCCTGACTTTC
TRBJ2-7,TRBV7-2,.,.,CASSLHTSYEQYF,TGTGCCAGCAGCTTGCACACGTCCTACGAGCAGTACTTC
TRBJ1-2,TRBV6-6,few,.,CASSYSGGYGYGYTF,TGTGCCAGCAGTTACTCCGGGGGTTACGGCTATGGCTACACCTTC
TRBJ2-7,TRBV20-1,few,TRBD1,CSALNRDRGYEQYF,TGCAGTGCTCTCAACCGGGACAGGGGTTACGAGCAGTACTTC
TRBJ2-1,TRBV28,many,TRBD2,CASSFPLTSGQATYNEQFF,TGTGCCAGCAGTTTCCCCTTGACTAGCGGGCAAGCCACCTACAATGAGCAGTTCTTC
TRBJ2-7,TRBV7-9,.,TRBD1,CASSLRTGFYEQYF,TGTGCCAGCAGCTTACGGACAGGGTTCTACGAGCAGTACTTC
TRBJ2-3,TRBV20-1,.,TRBD2,CSADSGGGKYTQYF,TGCAGTGCTGATAGCGGGGGCGGCAAGTATACGCAGTATTTT
TRBJ2-3,TRBV10-3,.,TRBD2,CAISSGLAGGKDTQYF,TGTGCCATCAGCTCTGGACTAGCGGGAGGGAAGGATACGCAGTATTTT
TRBJ2-1,TRBV25-1,few,.,CASSGIPRGEQFF,TGTGCCAGCAGTGGAATTCCGAGAGGAGAGCAGTTCTTC
TRBJ2-3,TRBV4-3,.,TRBD2,CASSQERGGGDTQYF,TGCGCCAGCAGCCAAGAGCGGGGGGGAGGGGATACGCAGTATTTT
TRBJ2-1,TRBV11-1,.,TRBD1,CASVGTGYNEQFF,TGTGCCAGCGTCGGGACAGGGTACAATGAGCAGTTCTTC
TRBJ1-2,TRBV20-1,few,.,CSAREDARYYGYTF,TGCAGTGCTAGAGAGGATGCAAGATACTATGGCTACACCTTC
TRBJ1-2,TRBV11-2,.,.,CASSLGQSTYGYTF,TGTGCCAGCAGCTTAGGACAGTCTACCTATGGCTACACCTTC
TRBJ2-5,TRBV4-3,few,.,CASSQDATPAQETQYF,TGCGCCAGCAGCCAAGATGCGACCCCGGCCCAAGAGACCCAGTACTTC
TRBJ1-2,TRBV7-9,few,TRBD1,CASSPDRGTGFYGYTF,TGTGCCAGCAGCCCAGACCGCGGGACAGGTTTCTATGGCTACACCTTC
TRBJ2-5,TRBV4-1,.,TRBD2,CASSRNPGASGETQYF,TGCGCCAGCAGCCGAAACCCTGGGGCTAGCGGGGAGACCCAGTACTTC
TRBJ2-1,TRBV7-9,.,.,CASSSPPDYKEQFF,TGTGCCAGCAGCTCCCCCCCCGATTACAAGGAGCAGTTCTTC
TRBJ1-6,TRBV12-3/TRBV12-4,.,.,CASSLGLRNSPLHF,TGTGCCAGCAGTTTAGGTCTAAGAAATTCACCCCTCCACTTT
TRBJ2-2,TRBV5-1,.,TRBD1,CASSHMGQGNTGELFF,TGCGCCAGCAGCCATATGGGACAGGGAAACACCGGGGAGCTGTTTTTT
TRBJ2-5,TRBV7-2,.,.,CASSLAAGHQETQYF,TGTGCCAGCAGCTTAGCGGCGGGGCACCAAGAGACCCAGTACTTC
TRBJ2-7,TRBV27,.,TRBD2,CASREEGAGRYEQYF,TGTGCCAGCAGGGAGGAGGGAGCGGGACGATACGAGCAGTACTTC
TRBJ2-3,TRBV7-9,.,.,CASSFTGTQATDTQYF,TGTGCCAGCAGCTTTACCGGGACGCAAGCAACAGATACGCAGTATTTT
TRBJ1-4,TRBV21-1,.,.,CASSKAAGQTVTTREKLFF,TGTGCCAGCAGCAAGGCAGCGGGACAGACAGTCACCACGCGGGAAAAACTGTTTTTT
TRBJ2-3,TRBV15,.,TRBD1,CATSRDPPGTGQTSLGADTQYF,TGTGCCACCAGCAGAGATCCCCCGGGGACAGGGCAAACTAGCTTGGGGGCAGATACGCAGTATTTT
TRBJ1-1,TRBV7-9,.,.,CASSGEEAFF,TGTGCCAGTAGCGGAGAGGAAGCTTTCTTT
TRBJ1-4,TRBV4-3,.,.,CASSQDLGGDREKLFF,TGCGCCAGCAGCCAAGATCTCGGAGGGGATCGAGAAAAACTGTTTTTT
TRBJ2-7,TRBV6-2/TRBV6-3,.,.,CASSAGASYEQYF,TGTGCCAGCAGTGCCGGGGCCTCCTACGAGCAGTACTTC
TRBJ1-5,TRBV12-3/TRBV12-4,few,.,CASSLTTMQPQHF,TGTGCCAGCAGTTTAACAACAATGCAGCCCCAGCATTTT
TRBJ2-4,TRBV24-1,.,.,CATAGTNENIQYF,TGTGCCACCGCCGGGACGAACGAGAACATTCAGTACTTC
TRBJ1-1,TRBV5-1,.,TRBD1,CASSEQGLNSEAFF,TGCGCCAGCAGTGAACAGGGGCTAAACAGTGAAGCTTTCTTT
TRBJ2-7,TRBV20-1,.,.,CSARDLGNPYEQYF,TGCAGTGCTAGAGATCTAGGGAACCCCTACGAGCAGTACTTC